The entry below gives a single T cell receptor (beta chain) sequence along with its context. Its antigen is as yet unknown. The data were taken from a study of cytomegalovirus exposure and HLA in healthy donors. Turning to the study itself: Among the roughly 400 donors who were genotyped, over 70% fell in the genetic ancestry cluster that is associated with self-reported Caucasian donors. Study-level points and caveats: Available immune exposure information was restricted to CMV serostatus only.

Germline-derived CDR1 and CDR2 are SGHVS and FQNEAQ. The CDR3 loop spans 15 amino acids. V trimming: 2 bases; J trimming: 5 bases; junction bases outside the gene matches: 8. Amplification used 60 Vbeta primers and 13 Jbeta primers. Measured with immunoSEQ multiplex PCR; TCRdb has only the in-frame clones, and not every one. The profile shows 100,000 to 150,000 clones, around three quarters of them singletons. The chain carries TRBV7-8 and TRBJ2-7, with TRBD2 matching over 8 bases. Specimen: PBMCs. The TCR comes from a middle-aged man in good health and CMV-seronegative. The CDR3 sequence: CASSLISGMVDEQYF. CDR3 DNA sequence: TGTGCCAGCAGCTTAATTAGCGGGATGGTGGACGAGCAGTACTTC.